The clone carrying this T cell receptor beta chain was seen more than once but under ten times. The antigen remains undetermined. The entry originates in a study of blood T cells in healthy people across ages. Findings of the study overall: PBMC samples, being unsorted, prevented any conclusive comparison of naive and antigen-experienced cells.

Every sample had a minimum of 6 million PBMCs isolated. Primed by a sample-barcoded 5' primer and a J-beta primer mix, a second PCR proceeded for about 7 to 11 cycles. One entry per CDR3 protein, called by TCRdb with MiXCR from the 5' RACE reads. The sample has roughly 800,000 distinct CDR3 sequences, about three fifths seen once. Germline V gene sequence: CDR1 MDHEN, CDR2 SYDVKM. Trimming removed 6 bases at V and 14 bases at J, with 17 bases between. The CDR3 loop spans 12 amino acids. The specimen sequenced was blood. The receptor was derived from a man under 40 in good health. This sequence joins TRBV28 and TRBJ2-1; D possibly uses TRBD1 or TRBD2 (5 bases each). The CDR3 is CASRPTGTPEFF. Written as DNA, the CDR3 is TGTGCCAGCAGACCTACCGGGACGCCCGAGTTCTTC.